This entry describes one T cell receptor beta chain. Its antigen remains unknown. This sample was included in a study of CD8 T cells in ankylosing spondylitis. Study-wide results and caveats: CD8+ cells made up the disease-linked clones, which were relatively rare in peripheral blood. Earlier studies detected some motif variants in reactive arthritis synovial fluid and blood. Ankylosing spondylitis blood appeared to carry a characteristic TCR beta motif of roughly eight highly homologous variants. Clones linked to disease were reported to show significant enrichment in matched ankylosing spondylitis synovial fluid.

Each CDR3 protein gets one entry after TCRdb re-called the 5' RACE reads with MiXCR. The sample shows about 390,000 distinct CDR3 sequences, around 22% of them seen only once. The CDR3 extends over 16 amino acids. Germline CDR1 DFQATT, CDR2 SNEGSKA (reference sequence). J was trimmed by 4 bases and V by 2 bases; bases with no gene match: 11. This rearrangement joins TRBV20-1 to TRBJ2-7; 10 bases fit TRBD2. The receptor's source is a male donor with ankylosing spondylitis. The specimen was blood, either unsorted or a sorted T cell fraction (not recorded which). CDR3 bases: TGCAGTGCTAGACAACCGGAGCGGGAGGGCCTGTACGAGCAGTACTTC. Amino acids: CSARQPEREGLYEQYF.